Reported below is one T cell receptor beta chain. The entry originates in a study of blood T cell repertoires in COVID-19. CDR1 and CDR2 (germline): SGHTS, YDEGEE. The CDR3 is made up of 11 amino acids. V lost 2 bases to trimming and J lost 5 bases, with 4 bases between them. In Seattle, patients joined the study during active infection and were tracked longitudinally. The method was immunoSEQ multiplex PCR; TCRdb's version includes in-frame clones alone and lacks a portion of them. The sample holds about 350,000 clones, about 91% seen once. V usage is TRBV5-8 and J usage is TRBJ1-1; D not resolved. What was sequenced was peripheral blood. This sequence was found in a man younger than 40 with COVID-19, enrolled during active disease. The CDR3 protein is CASSFNTEAFF. CDR3 in DNA: TGTGCCAGCAGCTTTAATACTGAAGCTTTCTTT.